Listed here are 30 T cell receptor beta chains from one sample, sequenced in a study of T cells in tuberculosis (dated 2018 in TCRdb). After being thawed and rested overnight, PBMC were stained with GMM-loaded CD1B tetramer, a Live/Dead dye and anti-CD3, and were then sorted on a FACS Aria II. CD1B tetramers were loaded with C32 glucose monomycolate purified from Rhodococcus equi. Library preparation was by the immunoSEQ multiplex PCR assay. The table comes from immuneACCESS by way of TCRdb, which keeps in-frame sequences with V and J called. Part of the clones is missing from these tables; in studies checked, under half for an unresolved V gene and the rest for unknown reasons. The sample records 85,000 to 100,000 clones, approximately 90% of which are singletons. Of the sample, about 1.9% is held by the ten largest clones. Material for sequencing was CD1b-GMM tetramer-negative cells sorted from PBMCs. The sample's cell subset or site label, in plain terms: T cells not binding CD1B-GMM tetramer, sorted from same donor. These receptors were collected from an adult woman with latent tuberculosis.

The chain carries TRBV6-5 and TRBJ2-3; 10 bases line up with TRBD2. The CDR3 is 15 residues long. Germline CDR1 is MNHEY and CDR2 is SVGAGI. V lost 6 bases, J lost 5 bases, and 8 bases stayed unmatched. CDR3 loop: CASRFKAGGRDTQYF. The CDR3 region has the DNA TGTGCCAGCAGATTTAAAGCGGGGGGGCGAGATACGCAGTATTTT.

The gene calls are TRBV4-3 and TRBJ1-5; 8 bases line up with TRBD1. Germline CDR1 reads LGHNA; CDR2 reads YSLEER. There are 14 residues in the CDR3. V was pared by 1 base and J by 7 bases, with 3 bases of the junction left unmatched. The CDR3: CASSQGQGWQPQHF. The CDR3 DNA reads TGCGCCAGCAGCCAAGGACAGGGGTGGCAGCCCCAGCATTTT.

Written as DNA, the CDR3 is TGTGCCAGCAGCCCGGTCTATGACAGGTCCTATGGCTACACCTTC. This codes for CASSPVYDRSYGYTF. This chain connects TRBV5-4 to TRBJ1-2; a possible D gene is TRBD1 (6 bases). Trimming removed 4 bases from V and 4 bases from J, with 17 bases in between. This CDR3 spans 15 amino acids. Per the germline V gene, CDR1 is SGHNT and CDR2 is YYREEE (reference sequence).

CDR3 protein: CASRRAFGGNSPLHF. In DNA form, the CDR3 reads TGTGCCAGCAGGAGGGCGTTCGGCGGTAATTCACCCCTCCACTTT. The genes are TRBV6-5 and TRBJ1-6; no firm D call. The CDR3 consists of 15 residues. V was trimmed by 6 bases and J by 6 bases, leaving 15 bases between them. CDR1 MNHEY and CDR2 SVGAGI come from the germline V gene.

This sequence joins TRBV6-6 and TRBJ1-2; 7 bases match TRBD1. The V and J ends lost 6 bases and 3 bases, in that order; junction bases with no gene match: 10. CDR1 is MNHNY, CDR2 SVGAGI, per germline (reference sequence). The length of the CDR3 is 15 residues. The CDR3 DNA sequence: TGTGCCAGCAGGGGAAATCAGGGGGATGACTATGGCTACACCTTC. Protein product: CASRGNQGDDYGYTF.

The chain is built from TRBV14 and TRBJ2-3; 8 bases line up with TRBD1. Trimming at V came to 4 bases and at J to 4 bases, leaving 7 bases not matched to a gene. The germline V gene has CDR1 SGHDN and CDR2 FVKESK. The CDR3 spans 15 residues. DNA of the CDR3: TGTGCCAGCAGCCTACTTGGACAGGGCCCAGATACGCAGTATTTT. As protein: CASSLLGQGPDTQYF. The full variable domain, completed using reference TRBV14 and TRBJ2-3, is EAGVTQFPSHSVIEKGQTVTLRCDPISGHDNLYWYRRVMGKEIKFLLHFVKESKQDESGMPNNRFLAERTGGTYSTLKVQPAELEDSGVYFCASSLLGQGPDTQYFGPGTRLTVL.

V usage is TRBV6-4 and J usage is TRBJ2-3, with 8 bases matching TRBD2. The CDR3 spans 14 residues. J gave up 0 bases and V 4 bases, and 0 bases lay outside the gene matches. CDR1 is MRHNA, CDR2 SNTAGT, per germline. In DNA, the CDR3 is TGTGCCAGCAGTGTAGCGGGGAGCACAGATACGCAGTATTTT. It codes for CASSVAGSTDTQYF.

The chain employs TRBV29-1 and TRBJ1-2; D ambiguous. With 0 bases removed from V and 7 bases from J, the gap between germline ends came to 9 bases. From germline, CDR1 is SQVTM and CDR2 ANQGSEA. The CDR3 is made up of 12 amino acids. The chain's CDR3 is CSVEEPGSGYTF. The CDR3, as DNA: TGCAGCGTTGAAGAACCGGGGTCTGGCTACACCTTC.

This sequence joins TRBV27 and TRBJ2-2, with D possibly being TRBD1 (6 bases). V lost 7 bases and J lost 5, with 11 bases in between. Germline V gene sequence: CDR1 MNHEY, CDR2 SMNVEV (reference sequence). The CDR3 is 13 residues long. Here the CDR3 reads CASNQGRTGELFF. The CDR3 DNA follows: TGTGCCAGCAATCAGGGGCGGACCGGGGAGCTGTTTTTT.

This chain links TRBV5-1 with TRBJ2-1; 11 bases align to TRBD2. CDR1 and CDR2 from the germline V gene are SGHRS and YFSETQ. CDR3 size: 17 residues. J was trimmed by 9 bases and V by 0 bases; bases with no gene match: 11. The CDR3 DNA reads as TGCGCCAGCAGCTTGGCCGGGATAGCGGGGGGGTTGGGTGAGCAGTTCTTC. Translated, it gives CASSLAGIAGGLGEQFF.

This sequence joins TRBV7-2 and TRBJ1-2; TRBD1 is a possible D gene (6 bases). This CDR3 has 12 amino acids. In germline, CDR1 is SGHTA, CDR2 FQGNSA. Trimming took 10 bases from V and 0 from J, leaving 9 bases between them. The CDR3 protein is CATDRPNYGYTF. The CDR3 bases are TGTGCCACTGACAGGCCTAACTATGGCTACACCTTC.

This clone has a handful of counts. V usage is TRBV11-2 and J usage is TRBJ2-7; TRBD1 is a possible D gene (6 bases). The V end lost 5 bases, the J end lost 6 bases, and 14 bases lay between the germline ends. Per the germline V gene, CDR1 is SGHAT and CDR2 is FQNNGV. The CDR3 is made up of 13 amino acids. The CDR3 DNA reads as TGTGCCAGCAGCATAACACAGGGTTCCGAGCAGTACTTC. Translating gives CASSITQGSEQYF.

V is TRBV19 and J is TRBJ2-5; TRBD2 matches 10 bases. The V and J ends lost 6 bases and 1 base, in that order; junction bases with no gene match: 5. CDR1 is LNHDA, CDR2 SQIVND, per germline (reference sequence). This CDR3 is built from 15 residues. CDR3 region: CASRQLAGAQETQYF. The CDR3 DNA reads TGTGCCAGTAGGCAGCTAGCGGGGGCCCAAGAGACCCAGTACTTC.

The chain combines TRBV5-1 with TRBJ2-5; 12 bases map to TRBD1. Germline loops: CDR1 SGHRS, CDR2 YFSETQ. Trimming removed 4 bases from V and 6 bases from J; junction bases left unmatched: 7. The CDR3 totals 15 residues. Here the CDR3 reads CASSDGTGGVKTQYF. For the CDR3, the DNA is TGCGCCAGCAGCGACGGGACAGGGGGCGTGAAGACCCAGTACTTC.

This clone was found a few times. The genes are TRBV6-6 and TRBJ2-6; 9 nucleotides align to TRBD1. The germline CDR1 and CDR2 sequences are MNHNY and SVGAGI (reference sequence). The CDR3 has 16 residues. Trimming at V came to 5 bases and at J to 2 bases, leaving 4 bases not matched to a gene. The CDR3 DNA follows: TGTGCCAGCAGTCCTACAGGGGGCGCTGGGGCCAACGTCCTGACTTTC. This sequence encodes CASSPTGGAGANVLTF.

This clone was seen just once. CDR3 sequence reads: CSVGWARETQYF. The CDR3 DNA sequence: TGCAGCGTTGGCTGGGCTCGGGAGACCCAGTACTTC. This rearrangement joins TRBV29-1 to TRBJ2-5; D call uncertain. V dropped 4 bases and J dropped 5 bases, with 11 bases sitting between them. CDR3 size: 12 residues. Germline lookup yields CDR1 SQVTM and CDR2 ANQGSEA.

This clone was seen once. The V call is TRBV10-3, the J call TRBJ2-2, with 7 bases lining up with TRBD1. Germline values: CDR1 ENHRY, CDR2 SYGVKD. Germline trimming cut 6 bases from V and 1 base from J; bases unmatched to any gene: 5. CDR3 length: 15 amino acids. CDR3 sequence (DNA): TGTGCCATCAGAGATGGACAGGTGAACACCGGGGAGCTGTTTTTT. Protein product: CAIRDGQVNTGELFF.

The rearrangement links TRBV4-3 to TRBJ2-5; 13 positions agree with TRBD2. Germline assignment: CDR1 LGHNA and CDR2 YSLEER. V shed 3 bases, J shed 5 bases, and the junction held 15 bases outside the gene matches. The CDR3 sequence is 19 residues long. CDR3 sequence reads: CASSHRLAGGPESGETQYF. CDR3 in DNA: TGCGCCAGCAGCCATCGACTAGCGGGGGGTCCGGAAAGTGGGGAGACCCAGTACTTC.

V and J are TRBV19 and TRBJ1-5; D is possibly TRBD1 (6 bases). This CDR3 spans 15 amino acids. The germline CDR1 and CDR2 sequences are LNHDA and SQIVND (reference sequence). Trimming stripped 3 bases from V and 5 bases from J, with 14 bases between. The CDR3 bases are TGTGCCAGTAGTATCGGTGGGGGGGCTCATCAGCCCCAGCATTTT. Its protein product is CASSIGGGAHQPQHF.

DNA of the CDR3: TGTGCCAGCAGTCCTCGACTGGGGGCGTACGAGCAGTACTTC. Translation: CASSPRLGAYEQYF. This chain uses TRBV6-5 with TRBJ2-7; D perhaps matches TRBD1 (6 bases). V was clipped by 5 bases and J by 4 bases, with 15 bases between them. The CDR3 runs 14 residues. In germline, CDR1 is MNHEY, CDR2 SVGAGI.

This rearrangement joins TRBV10-1 to TRBJ2-7; 11 positions match TRBD2. CDR1 WNHNN and CDR2 SYGVQD come from the germline V gene (reference sequence). Trimming took 7 bases from V and 0 from J; bases not matched to a gene: 14. The CDR3 totals 18 residues. The CDR3 coding sequence is TGCGCCAGCAACCCCGAACCCCTACTAGCGGGGGACTCCTACGAGCAGTACGTC. Its protein product is CASNPEPLLAGDSYEQYV.

The gene calls are TRBV7-8 and TRBJ1-2; 7 nucleotides match TRBD1. The J segment lost 7 bases and the V segment lost 1 base, leaving 3 bases of the junction unmatched. This CDR3 has 13 amino acids. Germline CDR1 and CDR2: SGHVS and FQNEAQ. This CDR3 is CASSLGGTVGYTF. CDR3 bases: TGTGCCAGCAGCTTAGGTGGGACAGTTGGCTACACCTTC.

V gene TRBV6-1 combines with J gene TRBJ2-7; TRBD1 aligns across 9 bases. V gave up 6 bases and J gave up 5 bases; unmatched junction bases: 8. Germline-derived CDR1 and CDR2 are MNHNS and SASEGT. The CDR3 spans 14 residues. Written as DNA, the CDR3 is TGTGCCAGCAGGGGACAGGGTGGCGTCCACGAGCAGTACTTC. The encoded protein is CASRGQGGVHEQYF.

This clone was found once. The V and J genes are TRBV4-3 and TRBJ1-1; D not certain. The CDR3 consists of 13 residues. Looked up from germline, CDR1 is LGHNA and CDR2 is YSLEER. Trimming pared 3 bases from V and 1 base from J, leaving 6 bases between. The CDR3 DNA reads as TGCGCCAGCAGCCATGACACGAACACTGAAGCTTTCTTT. This gives the protein CASSHDTNTEAFF.

The V gene is TRBV5-6, the J gene TRBJ1-2, with 7 nucleotides matching TRBD1. Germline CDR1 SGHDT, CDR2 YYEEEE. The CDR3 length is 13 residues. Trimming cost V 2 bases and J 6 bases; bases outside gene matches: 4. The CDR3 nucleotides read TGTGCCAGCAGCTTTAGGAGGGGGCATGGCTACACCTTC. Encoded protein: CASSFRRGHGYTF.

The chain recombines TRBV5-1 with TRBJ1-2; TRBD1 matches at 9 bases. The CDR3 contains 13 residues. With V trimmed by 3 bases and J by 7 bases, 4 bases remained unmatched. In germline, CDR1 is SGHRS, CDR2 YFSETQ. The CDR3 loop reads CASSWDRDGGYTF. The CDR3 DNA reads TGCGCCAGCAGCTGGGACAGGGACGGTGGCTACACCTTC.

V is TRBV12-2 and J is TRBJ2-1; the table's D call, TRBD2, has no DNA check behind it. TRBV12-2 is termed a pseudogene. The length of the CDR3 is 13 residues. CDR3 residues: CASGRGTYNEQFF. As DNA, the CDR3 is TGTGCGAGCGGGCGGGGGACCTACAATGAGCAGTTCTTC.

Only one count was recorded for this clone. This sequence joins TRBV5-1 and TRBJ1-1, with TRBD1 matching over 7 bases. The ends lost 4 bases at V and 4 bases at J; junction bases unmatched: 1. Looked up from germline, CDR1 is SGHRS and CDR2 is YFSETQ. The CDR3 spans 12 residues. CDR3 sequence: CASSPGGTEAFF. The CDR3 nucleotides read TGCGCCAGCAGCCCAGGGGGCACTGAAGCTTTCTTT.

The rearrangement joins TRBV7-3 to TRBJ2-3; weak D call: TRBD1 (5 bases). Germline CDR1 reads SGHTA; CDR2 reads FQGTGA. V was pared by 5 bases and J by 6 bases, with 21 bases between. This CDR3 region has 16 residues. The CDR3 nucleotides read TGTGCCAGCAGCCCGTCTAAGGGGAACCATATGGATACGCAGTATTTT. Translation: CASSPSKGNHMDTQYF.

The chain has TRBV7-3 and TRBJ2-2, with 11 bases matching TRBD1. The CDR3 spans 16 residues. The junction had 6 bases not matched to a gene; V was cut back by 6 bases and J by 3 bases. Germline assignment: CDR1 SGHTA and CDR2 FQGTGA. CDR3 residues: CASRSGTGGDTGELFF. As DNA, the CDR3 is TGTGCCAGCAGATCCGGGACAGGGGGGGACACCGGGGAGCTGTTTTTT.